These T cell receptor beta chains were read from a single sample in a study of a mutant IDH1 vaccine in newly diagnosed glioma. Some clones are missing from TCRdb's copy, which holds only in-frame ones; the method was immunoSEQ multiplex PCR. Counted here are about 20,000 clones, approximately 85% occurring once; the ten biggest clones make up roughly 5%. The sequencing here drew on PBMCs, taken from a glioma patient treated with radiotherapy, temozolomide or both. The receptors were gathered from a man aged 35 to 55 with glioma. The CDR3 runs from the conserved cysteine through the conserved F or W. A D gene is named only where the DNA matches it firmly. Rows give clone size only sometimes, using once, few, many, or a class for an expanded clone.

>TRBD1|once|TRBV5-1|TRBJ1-2
CASSRDRGQGLSYGYTF
TGCGCCAGCAGCCGGGACAGGGGGCAAGGACTTAGTTATGGCTACACCTTC
>.|.|TRBV21-1|TRBJ2-7
CASSNPRDRALVRAYEQYF
TGTGCCAGCAGCAACCCGCGGGACAGGGCCCTCGTCAGGGCCTACGAGCAGTACTTC
>.|.|TRBV6-1|TRBJ1-5
CASSVRKDQPQHF
TGTGCCAGCAGTGTTCGGAAAGATCAGCCCCAGCATTTT
>.|.|TRBV5-1|TRBJ1-3
CASSLDGISGNTIYF
TGCGCCAGCAGCTTGGACGGTATCTCTGGAAACACCATATATTTT
>.|.|TRBV6-5|TRBJ2-6
CASRRDQLGVLTF
TGTGCCAGCAGGCGTGATCAACTAGGCGTCCTGACTTTC
>TRBD2|.|TRBV5-6|TRBJ2-7
CASSPRTSGRVYEQYF
TGTGCCAGCAGCCCCCGGACTAGCGGGAGGGTCTACGAGCAGTACTTC
>TRBD2|few|TRBV4-1|TRBJ2-5
CASSQGTSGGETQYF
TGCGCCAGCAGCCAAGGGACTAGCGGGGGAGAGACCCAGTACTTC
>TRBD2|.|TRBV5-4|TRBJ2-7
CASTDSGGAYEQYF
TGTGCCAGCACCGATTCGGGAGGGGCATACGAGCAGTACTTC
>.|.|TRBV2|TRBJ2-4
CASCKVPKNIQYF
TGTGCCAGCTGCAAGGTTCCCAAAAACATTCAGTACTTC
>.|once|TRBV5-4|TRBJ2-7
CASKRGGEGSYEQYF
TGTGCCAGCAAAAGGGGGGGGGAGGGATCCTACGAGCAGTACTTC
>.|few|TRBV30|TRBJ1-2
CAWSHLGNYGYTF
TGTGCCTGGAGCCACCTGGGAAACTATGGCTACACCTTC
>TRBD1|.|TRBV30|TRBJ1-3
CAWSGGQGTIYF
TGTGCCTGGAGTGGCGGACAGGGCACCATATATTTT
>TRBD1|.|TRBV6-6|TRBJ2-5
CASRGTGGQETQYF
TGTGCCAGCAGGGGGACAGGGGGTCAAGAGACCCAGTACTTC
>.|.|TRBV20-1|TRBJ1-2
CSAGYGYTF
TGCAGTGCTGGCTATGGCTACACCTTC
>TRBD1|.|TRBV27|TRBJ1-1
CASSLGTGNTEAFF
TGTGCCAGCAGTTTAGGGACAGGGAACACTGAAGCTTTCTTT
>.|.|TRBV6-1|TRBJ1-4
CASSPPPRNEKLFF
TGTGCCAGCAGCCCCCCTCCTCGTAATGAAAAACTGTTTTTT
>.|.|TRBV7-2|TRBJ2-3
CASSLKDTQYF
TGTGCCAGCAGCTTAAAAGATACGCAGTATTTT
>TRBD2|.|TRBV27|TRBJ2-7
CASSLLGASGKSTYEQYF
TGTGCCAGCAGTTTATTAGGGGCTAGCGGGAAGAGTACCTACGAGCAGTACTTC
>TRBD1|few|TRBV10-3|TRBJ1-5
CAISGGQGSQPQHF
TGTGCCATCAGTGGGGGACAGGGTAGCCAGCCCCAGCATTTT
>.|.|TRBV30|TRBJ1-1
CAWSVGVLNTEAFF
TGTGCCTGGAGTGTGGGGGTATTGAACACTGAAGCTTTCTTT
>TRBD2|.|TRBV6-5|TRBJ2-7
CASRPSGRLSEEQYF
TGTGCCAGCAGACCCAGCGGGAGGCTTTCGGAAGAGCAGTACTTC
>TRBD1|.|TRBV7-2|TRBJ2-1
CASSLGRTGIYEQFF
TGTGCCAGCAGCTTAGGACGGACAGGGATCTATGAGCAGTTCTTC
>.|.|TRBV21-1|TRBJ1-1
CASSDFKQHTEAFF
TGTGCCAGCAGCGACTTTAAACAGCACACTGAAGCTTTCTTT
>.|.|TRBV19|TRBJ2-1
CASWDGLHNEQFF
TGTGCCAGCTGGGACGGCCTCCACAATGAGCAGTTCTTC
>TRBD1|once|TRBV29-1|TRBJ2-3
CSVAPGTGITDTQYF
TGCAGCGTTGCCCCTGGGACAGGGATCACAGATACGCAGTATTTT
>TRBD2|.|TRBV4-1|TRBJ2-2
CASRLAGGGTGELFF
TGCGCCAGCAGACTCGCGGGGGGGGGTACCGGGGAGCTGTTTTTT
>TRBD2|.|TRBV5-1|TRBJ2-7
CASSLGSGSSYEQYF
TGCGCCAGCAGCTTGGGTAGCGGGAGCTCCTACGAGCAGTACTTC
>TRBD2|.|TRBV4-1|TRBJ2-7
CASSLVTSGRPYEQYF
TGCGCCAGCAGCCTGGTAACTAGCGGGAGACCCTACGAGCAGTACTTC
>TRBD2|.|TRBV7-2|TRBJ2-1
CASNKRGAHEQFF
TGTGCCAGCAACAAGCGGGGGGCCCATGAGCAGTTCTTC
>.|.|TRBV28|TRBJ1-1
CASSFLGLNTEAFF
TGTGCCAGCAGTTTTCTAGGTCTGAACACTGAAGCTTTCTTT
>.|.|TRBV6-5|TRBJ1-2
CASSQGNGGYGYTF
TGTGCCAGCAGCCAAGGGAATGGGGGTTATGGCTACACCTTC
>.|.|TRBV6-1|TRBJ1-3
CASSEGSEGGTAIYF
TGTGCCAGCAGTGAAGGTTCGGAGGGGGGGACCGCCATATATTTT
>.|.|TRBV6-5|TRBJ1-1
CASSYSAGQGTEAFF
TGTGCCAGCAGTTACTCTGCGGGGCAAGGGACTGAAGCTTTCTTT
>TRBD1|.|TRBV29-1|TRBJ2-1
CSVRRSDREYNEQFF
TGCAGCGTACGACGTTCAGACAGGGAATACAATGAGCAGTTCTTC
>TRBD2|.|TRBV19|TRBJ2-2
CASSRLAGNTGELFF
TGTGCCAGTAGTCGCCTAGCGGGGAACACCGGGGAGCTGTTTTTT
>TRBD1|.|TRBV5-4|TRBJ2-1
CASRPGGPAREQFF
TGTGCCAGCAGACCAGGGGGCCCCGCTCGTGAGCAGTTCTTC
>.|.|TRBV6-6|TRBJ1-2
CASTDWGAKGSYGYTF
TGTGCCAGCACCGACTGGGGGGCCAAAGGTAGCTATGGCTACACCTTC
>TRBD1|.|TRBV19|TRBJ1-5
CASSILAGGNQPQHF
TGTGCCAGTAGTATTTTGGCAGGGGGTAATCAGCCCCAGCATTTT
>TRBD2|few|TRBV6-1|TRBJ2-2
CASSDGRATGELFF
TGTGCCAGCAGTGACGGGAGGGCCACCGGGGAGCTGTTTTTT
>.|.|TRBV19|TRBJ1-5
CASSIDPGQPQHF
TGTGCCAGTAGTATAGACCCAGGCCAGCCCCAGCATTTT
>.|.|TRBV5-1|TRBJ2-1
CASSLAISYNEQFF
TGCGCCAGCAGCTTGGCAATCTCCTACAATGAGCAGTTCTTC
>.|.|TRBV5-1|TRBJ1-2
CASSLPGDGYGYTF
TGCGCCAGCAGCTTGCCAGGGGATGGCTATGGCTACACCTTC
>TRBD1|.|TRBV6-1|TRBJ1-2
CASSDRDRSFYGYTF
TGTGCCAGCAGTGATCGGGACAGGAGTTTCTATGGCTACACCTTC
>.|once|TRBV28|TRBJ2-7
CASTPGRSSGYEQYF
TGTGCCAGCACCCCGGGACGATCCTCTGGGTACGAGCAGTACTTC
>.|.|TRBV10-1|TRBJ2-3
CASSWVPGRTTDTQYF
TGCGCCAGCAGTTGGGTGCCGGGACGGACCACAGATACGCAGTATTTT